This entry lists 30 T cell receptor beta chains sequenced from one sample in a study of blood T cells in healthy people across ages. The authors ran a second PCR of 7 to 11 cycles using a sample-barcoded 5' primer and a J-beta primer mix. TCRdb reprocessed the 5' RACE reads with MiXCR, giving one entry per CDR3 protein. This table has 1.8 million or so distinct CDR3 sequences, 30% to 40% appearing once. Sequenced sample: blood. The receptors shown here come from a human donor in good health.

This clonotype was detected only a few times. This chain connects TRBV20-1 to TRBJ2-1; TRBD2 agrees at 12 bases. Per germline, CDR1 DFQATT and CDR2 SNEGSKA (reference sequence). This CDR3 has 17 residues. J gave up 3 bases and V 5 bases, and 11 bases lay outside the gene matches. CDR3 in amino acids: CSAGGTSGGTLYNEQFF. CDR3 sequence (DNA): TGCAGTGCTGGGGGTACTAGCGGGGGGACCCTCTACAATGAGCAGTTCTTC.

This clonotype appeared a few times. The J gene is TRBJ2-7, the V gene TRBV29-1; maybe TRBD1 (6 bases). The CDR3 sequence is 12 residues long. In germline, CDR1 is SQVTM, CDR2 ANQGSEA. With 5 bases removed from V and 2 bases from J, the gap between germline ends came to 10 bases. The CDR3 DNA sequence: TGCAGCGTTCAGGGGCAAACCTACGAGCAGTACTTC. Its protein is CSVQGQTYEQYF.

The chain employs TRBV12-3 or TRBV12-4 and TRBJ2-3, with 12 bases fitting TRBD2. CDR3 length: 16 amino acids. Trimming took 6 bases from V and 4 from J; bases not matched to a gene: 8. The CDR3 loop reads CASSLGLAGWADTQYF. The CDR3 DNA reads as TGTGCCAGCAGCCTCGGACTAGCGGGGTGGGCAGATACGCAGTATTTT.

This clonotype was counted only a few times. The J gene is TRBJ1-4, the V gene TRBV9, with D tentatively TRBD1 (5 bases). From germline, CDR1 is SGDLS and CDR2 YYNGEE. This CDR3 region has 14 residues. V was shortened by 4 bases and J by 7 bases, with 14 bases between the two germline ends. Here the CDR3 reads CASSPRTLGEKLFF. DNA of the CDR3: TGTGCCAGCAGCCCCCGGACACTAGGTGAAAAACTGTTTTTT.

This clonotype was found many times. An end of the junction does not agree with germline; a read error may underlie this. The chain uses TRBV7-2 and TRBJ2-1; the D gene is possibly TRBD2 (5 bases). The CDR3 extends over 11 amino acids. Looked up from germline, CDR1 is SGHTA and CDR2 is FQGNSA. CDR3 DNA: TGCGCCAGCAGCTTTAGCGATGAGCAGTTCTTC. Its translation is CASSFSDEQFF.

This clonotype was detected only a few times. This rearrangement joins TRBV29-1 to TRBJ2-1, with D uncertain. Trimming cost V 7 bases and J 12 bases, with 22 bases left between them. This CDR3 region has 13 residues. Germline CDR1 and CDR2: SQVTM and ANQGSEA. As DNA, the CDR3 is TGCAGCGACAAACTCGGGCGCGAAGCGTCGCAGTTCTTC. Its translation is CSDKLGREASQFF.

This clonotype came up a few times. This sequence joins TRBV5-1 and TRBJ2-7; D remains unclear. The CDR3 contains 15 residues. Germline CDR1 SGHRS, CDR2 YFSETQ. The ends were cut back, 0 bases at V and 5 bases at J, with 15 bases in the middle. This CDR3 reads CASSLAASGWNEQYF. CDR3 coding DNA: TGCGCCAGCAGCTTGGCGGCTTCTGGGTGGAACGAGCAGTACTTC.

V gene TRBV7-9 combines with J gene TRBJ2-7; no firm D call. Germline loops: CDR1 SEHNR, CDR2 FQNEAQ (reference sequence). V lost 2 bases, J lost 11 bases, and 4 bases lay in between. This CDR3 is 9 amino acids long. The CDR3 loop reads CASSLLEYF. The CDR3 nucleotides read TGTGCCAGCAGCTTATTGGAGTACTTC.

A few counts support this clonotype. The rearrangement uses TRBV7-6 and TRBJ1-1; no definite D call. The germline V gene encodes CDR1 SGHVS and CDR2 FNYEAQ. V was pared by 5 bases and J by 0 bases, with 19 bases between. This CDR3 comprises 17 residues. The CDR3: CASSPRFMGSMNTEAFF. The CDR3 nucleotides read TGTGCCAGCAGCCCCCGATTTATGGGTTCCATGAACACTGAAGCTTTCTTT.

The chain combines TRBV2 with TRBJ1-2; D gene ambiguous. CDR1 is SNHLY and CDR2 is FYNNEI in the germline V gene. V was cut by 3 bases and J by 8 bases, with 22 bases left in between. The CDR3 runs 16 residues. CDR3 sequence (DNA): TGTGCCAGCAGTGACTGGGAACAAGGAACCTTAGGGGGCTACACCTTC. This gives the protein CASSDWEQGTLGGYTF. The variable domain in full, with the rest retrieved from reference TRBV2 and TRBJ1-2, is EPEVTQTPSHQVTQMGQEVILRCVPISNHLYFYWYRQILGQKVEFLVSFYNNEISEKSEIFDDQFSVERPDGSNFTLKIRSTKLEDSAMYFCASSDWEQGTLGGYTFGSGTRLTVV.

The rearrangement links TRBV28 to TRBJ2-4, with 8 bases fitting TRBD2. The J call may be wrong; the DNA end is better matched by TRBJ2-7. This CDR3 is built from 15 residues. Germline assignment: CDR1 MDHEN and CDR2 SYDVKM. The CDR3 sequence is CASSFLSGTRNEQYF. In DNA form, the CDR3 reads TGTGCCAGCAGTTTCTTGTCAGGGACTAGGAACGAGCAGTACTTC.

The chain employs TRBV12-3 or TRBV12-4 and TRBJ2-3; D ambiguous. The CDR3 sequence is 16 residues long. V lost 6 bases, J lost 4 bases, and 20 bases lay in between. The CDR3 nucleotides read TGTGCCAGCAGCCCAACCTTAATGGACGGAGCAGATACGCAGTATTTT. As protein: CASSPTLMDGADTQYF.

The chain is built from TRBV7-9 and TRBJ1-1; no reliable D call. Trimming removed 9 bases from V and 4 bases from J, with 12 bases in between. Germline V CDR1 and CDR2: SEHNR, FQNEAQ (reference sequence). The CDR3 spans 12 residues. Here the CDR3 DNA reads TGTGCCAGTACCACCGCCCCCACTGAAGCTTTCTTT. Amino acid sequence: CASTTAPTEAFF.

V gene TRBV6-5 combines with J gene TRBJ1-5; a possible D gene is TRBD1 (6 bases). Germline V lookup: CDR1 MNHEY, CDR2 SVGAGI. The V end was cut by 6 bases, the J end by 5 bases, with 11 bases between. The CDR3 runs to 13 residues. In nucleotides, the CDR3 is TGTGCCAGCAGATACCACAGGGATCAGCCCCAGCATTTT. Amino acids: CASRYHRDQPQHF.

The chain links TRBV6-5 to TRBJ1-1; no clear D gene. Germline CDR1 is MNHEY and CDR2 is SVGAGI. V was trimmed by 6 bases and J by 6 bases, leaving 14 bases between them. The CDR3 length is 13 residues. The CDR3 DNA reads as TGTGCCAGCAGCTCAACACCTACGGCTGAAGCTTTCTTT. Translation: CASSSTPTAEAFF.

A few counts support this clonotype. V is TRBV27 and J is TRBJ1-1, with no clear D. Germline CDR1 is MNHEY and CDR2 is SMNVEV (reference sequence). The CDR3 spans 13 residues. The V gene lost 5 bases and the J gene lost 4 bases, with 11 bases spanning the gap. The CDR3 DNA reads TGTGCCAGCAGTGATCTTTCGAGCACTGAAGCTTTCTTT. Translated: CASSDLSSTEAFF.

V gene TRBV20-1 combines with J gene TRBJ1-2; TRBD1 might be the D (5 bases). Trimming cost V 5 bases and J 0 bases, with 19 bases left between them. Germline CDR1 is DFQATT and CDR2 is SNEGSKA (reference sequence). The CDR3 is 16 residues long. Here the CDR3 DNA reads TGCAGTGCTTCCTTCTTCCGGGACGGAGCTAACTATGGCTACACCTTC. This codes for CSASFFRDGANYGYTF.

The genes are TRBV29-1 and TRBJ1-4, with a weak D call TRBD1 (5 bases). The CDR3 contains 15 residues. Deletions cut 4 bases from V and 0 bases from J, with 12 bases between. Germline V gene sequence: CDR1 SQVTM, CDR2 ANQGSEA. The CDR3 loop reads CSVGGTPTTNEKLFF. CDR3 DNA sequence: TGCAGCGTTGGGGGGACGCCCACAACTAATGAAAAACTGTTTTTT.

V gene TRBV16 combines with J gene TRBJ1-1; D gene ambiguous. CDR3 length: 14 residues. Per germline, CDR1 KGHSY and CDR2 FQNENV. Trimming stripped 5 bases from V and 3 bases from J, with 13 bases between. The CDR3 sequence: CASSIGPTDTEAFF. The CDR3 DNA follows: TGTGCCAGCAGCATCGGACCCACGGACACTGAAGCTTTCTTT.

A note on this clonotype: A much larger clone lies a single base off, so this may be a read error. The chain couples TRBV10-3 to TRBJ2-7, with TRBD1 matching 8 bases. Germline V lookup: CDR1 ENHRY, CDR2 SYGVKD. With V trimmed by 10 bases and J by 5 bases, 7 bases remained unmatched. The CDR3 has 12 residues. The DNA for the CDR3 is TGTGCCAGCGGACAGGGTTGCCACGAGCAGTACTTC. Protein product: CASGQGCHEQYF.

This clonotype was observed a few times. The genes are TRBV29-1 and TRBJ1-2; 7 positions match TRBD1. Germline trimming cut 7 bases from V and 7 bases from J; bases unmatched to any gene: 12. The CDR3 covers 13 residues. Germline lookup yields CDR1 SQVTM and CDR2 ANQGSEA. DNA of the CDR3: TGCAGCGCAACGAAGGGGGCATCAGTTGGCTACACCTTC. Translated, it gives CSATKGASVGYTF.

The J gene is TRBJ2-1, the V gene TRBV20-1, with 11 bases aligning to TRBD1. The trim removed 2 bases at V and 10 bases at J, leaving 10 bases unmatched. This CDR3 has 15 amino acids. Germline V CDR1 and CDR2: DFQATT, SNEGSKA (reference sequence). The CDR3, as DNA: TGCAGTGCTAGAAGCGGGACAGGGGGGCATCGGGAGCAGTTCTTC. Translated: CSARSGTGGHREQFF.

This clonotype came up a few times. CDR3 sequence (DNA): TGTGCCAGCAGCACATCGGGTCTCTATGGCTACACCTTC. Translation: CASSTSGLYGYTF. This chain links TRBV7-2 with TRBJ1-2; D unresolved. Germline values: CDR1 SGHTA, CDR2 FQGNSA. V was clipped by 5 bases and J by 4 bases, with 11 bases between them. CDR3 length: 13 amino acids.

This clonotype was seen repeatedly, ten times or more. This chain links TRBV4-1 with TRBJ1-6; 8 nucleotides match TRBD1. V lost 2 bases and J lost 8; bases outside the gene matches: 8. The CDR3 has 16 residues. Germline V gene data show CDR1 as MGHRA and CDR2 as YSYEKL. The CDR3 region is CASSQPGQGVDSPLHF. The CDR3 nucleotides are TGCGCCAGCAGCCAACCCGGACAGGGCGTCGATTCACCCCTCCACTTT.

This clonotype was seen a handful of times. This sequence joins TRBV24-1 and TRBJ1-2; D possibly corresponds to TRBD1 (5 bases). V lost 3 bases, J lost 6 bases, and 13 bases lay in between. This CDR3 has 14 residues. Germline assignment: CDR1 KGHDR and CDR2 SFDVKD. This chain's CDR3 is CATSDNWDPNGYTF. The DNA of the CDR3 is TGTGCCACCAGTGATAATTGGGACCCTAATGGCTACACCTTC.

This rearrangement joins TRBV29-1 to TRBJ2-7, with 7 bases fitting TRBD2. This CDR3 has 11 residues. V trimming: 7 bases; J trimming: 5 bases; junction bases outside the gene matches: 5. The V gene's germline CDR1 is SQVTM and CDR2 ANQGSEA. The CDR3 protein is CSGDYGNEQYF. The CDR3 DNA sequence: TGCAGCGGGGACTATGGGAACGAGCAGTACTTC.

V and J are TRBV4-1 and TRBJ1-2; D call uncertain. The CDR3 runs 16 residues. Germline-derived CDR1 and CDR2 are MGHRA and YSYEKL. The ends were cut back, 0 bases at V and 4 bases at J, with 15 bases in the middle. Here the CDR3 DNA reads TGCGCCAGCAGCCAAGAGAGTCCGCTTACGGCCTATGGCTACACCTTC. The encoded protein is CASSQESPLTAYGYTF.

In this sample, this clonotype turned up a few times. The chain carries TRBV20-1 and TRBJ1-1, with D perhaps TRBD1 (5 bases). The germline CDR1 and CDR2 sequences are DFQATT and SNEGSKA (reference sequence). Trimming took off 6 bases at V and 0 bases at J, with 14 bases between the two ends. The CDR3 runs to 14 residues. The CDR3 here is CSANPGYMNTEAFF. CDR3 in DNA: TGCAGTGCAAACCCAGGGTACATGAACACTGAAGCTTTCTTT.

The chain recombines TRBV20-1 with TRBJ1-2, with no clear D. Germline CDR1 reads DFQATT; CDR2 reads SNEGSKA (reference sequence). Trimming removed 4 bases from V and 5 bases from J, with 8 bases in between. The CDR3 runs to 11 residues. For the CDR3, the DNA is TGCAGTGCTACGGCAGGATATGGCTACACCTTC. Its translation: CSATAGYGYTF.

DNA of the CDR3: TGCGCCAGCAGCTTGCCGGGACAGGCGGACTACGAGCAGTACTTC. This translates into CASSLPGQADYEQYF. The chain is built from TRBV5-1 and TRBJ2-7, with TRBD1 matching 8 bases. Germline assignment: CDR1 SGHRS and CDR2 YFSETQ. The CDR3 has 15 residues. With 1 base clipped from V and 3 bases from J, the junction kept 6 bases outside the gene matches.